This T cell receptor (beta chain) was obtained from a study of shared clonotypes between healthy human individuals. Study results and caveats: Apart from blood, nothing was sampled; tissue repertoires likely differ. The study drew on few donors, limiting represented genetic and exposure-history diversity.

The table lists this clone with a count of one. The antigen remains undetermined. The authors loaded about 200 ng DNA, 27,000 or so T cell genomes, into sorted-subset replicate PCRs. TCRdb keeps only in-frame clones here, not all; method: immunoSEQ multiplex PCR. This repertoire shows some 2 million clones, 90% to 95% found once; its top ten account for about 0.13%. Germline V gene sequence: CDR1 MDHEN, CDR2 SYDVKM. Trimming shortened V by 3 bases and J by 7 bases, and 18 bases separated the two germline ends. This CDR3 is 16 amino acids long. Sequenced material: naive CD4+ T cells sorted from blood. The subset was: CD45RA+ positively selected. This sequence originates from a young man in good health. The J gene is TRBJ1-4, the V gene TRBV28, with D perhaps TRBD1 (5 bases). The CDR3 spells CASSLSGPPSSEKLFF. The CDR3, as DNA: TGTGCCAGCAGTTTGTCGGGACCACCCTCAAGTGAAAAACTGTTTTTT.